A single sample is the source of the 18 T cell receptor beta chains below, sequenced in a study of T cells in Graves' hyperthyroidism and ophthalmopathy. RNA transcripts yielded amplified TCR beta CDR3 regions. HTBI primers drove first-round RT-PCR of the TCR CDR3. Using its own MiXCR run on the multiplex PCR reads, TCRdb lists one record per CDR3 protein. The sample lists 700,000 or so distinct CDR3 sequences; 16% were seen once. Input material: blood. The receptors here all came from a man aged 18 to 29 with Graves' hyperthyroidism.

About this clonotype: A single base separates this from a much larger clone, so it may be a read error. The chain has TRBV27 and TRBJ1-5, with D unclear. This CDR3 is 15 amino acids long. Between the trimmed V and J ends, which lost 8 bases and 3 bases, there was a span of 17 bases. Germline values: CDR1 MNHEY, CDR2 SMNVEV (reference sequence). The CDR3 is CASRKQPYNNQPQHF. The CDR3, as DNA: TGTGCCAGCCGGAAACAGCCCTATAACAATCAGCCCCAGCATTTT.

This clonotype was found a few times. The chain is built from TRBV6-1 and TRBJ2-1; 9 bases fit TRBD2. The germline gives CDR1 MNHNS, CDR2 SASEGT. The CDR3 extends over 16 amino acids. Losses at the gene ends were 0 bases for V and 9 bases for J; bases not matched to a gene: 9. The CDR3 coding sequence is TGTGCCAGCAGTGAAGCGCGGTGGCTAGCGGGAACTGAGCAGTTCTTC. It specifies CASSEARWLAGTEQFF.

This chain uses TRBV20-1 with TRBJ1-2; D may be TRBD1 (5 bases). CDR3 length: 13 residues. Germline values: CDR1 DFQATT, CDR2 SNEGSKA (reference sequence). Trimming shortened V by 5 bases and J by 1 base, and 11 bases separated the two germline ends. CDR3 sequence (DNA): TGCAGTGCTTACTCCAGGGATAACTATGGCTACACCTTC. It specifies CSAYSRDNYGYTF.

The chain employs TRBV30 and TRBJ2-7, with D perhaps matching TRBD2 (6 bases). The V end was cut by 2 bases, the J end by 0 bases, with 8 bases between. Germline CDR1 is GTSNPN and CDR2 is SVGIG (reference sequence). The CDR3 length is 13 residues. The CDR3 spells CAWSPGGSYEQYF. CDR3 coding DNA: TGTGCCTGGAGTCCCGGGGGCTCCTACGAGCAGTACTTC.

The chain carries TRBV25-1 and TRBJ2-1, with 7 bases matching TRBD2. CDR3 length: 16 residues. CDR1 is MGHDK and CDR2 is SYGVNS in the germline V gene. V shed 5 bases and J 5 bases; nucleotides not matched to a gene: 12. The CDR3 loop is CASSLRGEGPHNEQFF. In nucleotides, the CDR3 is TGTGCCAGCAGTCTCCGGGGGGAGGGCCCCCACAATGAGCAGTTCTTC.

This clonotype has at least ten counts. The genes are TRBV27 and TRBJ2-7; D remains unclear. The CDR3 sequence is 10 residues long. V shed 5 bases and J shed 5 bases, with 4 bases lying between them. From germline, CDR1 is MNHEY and CDR2 SMNVEV (reference sequence). CDR3 in amino acids: CASSQDEQYF. For the CDR3, the DNA is TGTGCCAGCAGTCAGGACGAGCAGTACTTC.

This clonotype was detected a few times. The chain carries TRBV6-5 and TRBJ1-1; D is undetermined. The CDR3 runs to 16 residues. The germline gives CDR1 MNHEY, CDR2 SVGAGI. The ends were cut back, 0 bases at V and 1 base at J, with 12 bases in the middle. The CDR3 DNA follows: TGTGCCAGCAGTTACTCGATTGTAACCGGGAACACTGAAGCTTTCTTT. It encodes CASSYSIVTGNTEAFF.

The gene calls are TRBV20-1 and TRBJ1-1; D may be TRBD1 (5 bases). There are 13 residues in the CDR3. Germline V lookup: CDR1 DFQATT, CDR2 SNEGSKA (reference sequence). Trimming left V 4 bases short and J 2 bases short, with 11 bases between. This CDR3 reads CSATQGFNTEAFF. The CDR3 DNA reads TGCAGTGCTACCCAGGGTTTTAACACTGAAGCTTTCTTT.

This clonotype has a count of ten or more. The chain links TRBV5-1 to TRBJ2-1, with 9 bases lining up with TRBD2. V dropped 4 bases and J dropped 4; count of bases not matched to a gene: 6. The germline V gene encodes CDR1 SGHRS and CDR2 YFSETQ. The CDR3 runs 15 residues. CDR3 amino acids: CASSIAGGTYNEQFF. CDR3 DNA: TGCGCCAGCAGCATCGCGGGAGGGACATACAATGAGCAGTTCTTC.

The table lists this clonotype with a few counts. The chain employs TRBV12-3 or TRBV12-4 and TRBJ2-3, with D possibly being TRBD1 or TRBD2 (5 bases each). V lost 3 bases to trimming and J lost 9 bases, with 25 bases between them. The CDR3 extends over 17 amino acids. For the CDR3, the DNA is TGTGCCAGCAGTTTGATTTTATCTCGGAGATTCTGGGACACGCAGTATTTT. Residues: CASSLILSRRFWDTQYF.

The V call is TRBV2, the J call TRBJ2-3; D call uncertain. CDR1 and CDR2 from the germline V gene are SNHLY and FYNNEI. Trimming pared 4 bases from V and 1 base from J, leaving 12 bases between. The CDR3 is made up of 15 amino acids. The CDR3 reads CASSALGVGTDTQYF. DNA for the CDR3: TGTGCCAGCAGTGCTCTTGGCGTGGGCACAGATACGCAGTATTTT.

There are many counts of this clonotype. This chain uses TRBV6-2 or TRBV6-3 with TRBJ2-5; tentative D call: TRBD2 (5 bases). V lost 5 bases and J lost 9, with 13 bases in between. Germline assignment: CDR1 MNHEY and CDR2 SVGEGT. There are 12 residues in the CDR3. The CDR3 nucleotides read TGTGCCAGCAGTATCGCTCGACTATCCCAGTACTTC. It is translated as CASSIARLSQYF.

This clonotype was picked up many times. V and J are TRBV2 and TRBJ2-2, with D unclear. CDR3 size: 16 residues. From germline, CDR1 is SNHLY and CDR2 FYNNEI. The V end was cut by 2 bases, the J end by 6 bases, with 16 bases between. CDR3 in DNA: TGTGCCAGCAGTGAACTCCGGGTTGTCGGGTCCGGGGAGCTGTTTTTT. Residues: CASSELRVVGSGELFF.

This clonotype was detected many times. The chain couples TRBV12-3 or TRBV12-4 to TRBJ2-1; D is unresolved. Trimming took off 2 bases at V and 0 bases at J, with 11 bases between the two ends. CDR3 length: 16 residues. CDR3 sequence (DNA): TGTGCCAGCAGTTTACTATCGGGTAGCTCCTACAATGAGCAGTTCTTC. Its translation: CASSLLSGSSYNEQFF.

This clonotype was picked up many times. V is TRBV20-1 and J is TRBJ2-3; TRBD2 matches at 7 bases. The length of the CDR3 is 15 residues. V shed 1 base and J 1 base; nucleotides not matched to a gene: 5. Germline V gives CDR1 DFQATT, CDR2 SNEGSKA (reference sequence). The CDR3 protein is CSARVRSGGTDTQYF. CDR3 bases: TGCAGTGCTAGAGTCCGGAGCGGGGGCACAGATACGCAGTATTTT.

Of note for this clonotype: A read error may produce the germline difference seen at one junction end. V gene TRBV3-1 combines with J gene TRBJ2-3; 9 bases align to TRBD2. Per germline, CDR1 LGHDT and CDR2 YNNKEL (reference sequence). The CDR3 runs 15 residues. This CDR3 is CASIQDLAGKDTQYF. Here the CDR3 DNA reads TGTGCCAGCATCCAAGACCTAGCGGGAAAAGATACGCAGTATTTT.

The rearrangement links TRBV2 to TRBJ2-1; 14 bases line up with TRBD2. From germline, CDR1 is SNHLY and CDR2 FYNNEI. The J segment lost 10 bases and the V segment lost 7 bases, leaving 9 bases of the junction unmatched. There are 15 residues in the CDR3. The CDR3: CASTGPGLAGVEQFF. The CDR3 DNA reads TGTGCCAGCACCGGGCCGGGACTAGCGGGAGTAGAGCAGTTCTTC.

This clonotype was picked up a small number of times. The chain uses TRBV20-1 and TRBJ2-3; D assignment may be TRBD1 or TRBD2 (6 bases each). CDR3 length: 14 amino acids. The V gene's germline CDR1 is DFQATT and CDR2 SNEGSKA (reference sequence). Trimming took off 6 bases at V and 0 bases at J, with 13 bases between the two ends. The CDR3 protein is CSAPKGGSTDTQYF. Here the CDR3 DNA reads TGCAGTGCCCCCAAGGGGGGTAGCACAGATACGCAGTATTTT.